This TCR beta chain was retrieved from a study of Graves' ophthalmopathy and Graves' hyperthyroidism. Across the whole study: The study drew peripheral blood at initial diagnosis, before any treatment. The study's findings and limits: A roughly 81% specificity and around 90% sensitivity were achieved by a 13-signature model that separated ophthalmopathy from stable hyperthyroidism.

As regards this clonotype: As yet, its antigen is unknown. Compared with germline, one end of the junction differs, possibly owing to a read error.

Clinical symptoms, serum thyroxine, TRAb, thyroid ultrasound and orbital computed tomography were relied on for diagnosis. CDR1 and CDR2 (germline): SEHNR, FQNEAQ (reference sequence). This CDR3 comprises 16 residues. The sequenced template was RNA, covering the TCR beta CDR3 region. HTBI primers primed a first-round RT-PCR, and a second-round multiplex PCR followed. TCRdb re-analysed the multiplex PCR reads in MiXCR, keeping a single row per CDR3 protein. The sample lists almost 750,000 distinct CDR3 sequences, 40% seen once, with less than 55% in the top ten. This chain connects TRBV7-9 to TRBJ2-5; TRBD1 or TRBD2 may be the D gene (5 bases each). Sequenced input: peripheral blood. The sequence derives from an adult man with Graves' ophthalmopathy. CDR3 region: CASSQRFGATEETQYF. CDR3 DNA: TGCGCCAGCAGCCAACGGTTCGGGGCCACCGAAGAGACCCAGTACTTC.